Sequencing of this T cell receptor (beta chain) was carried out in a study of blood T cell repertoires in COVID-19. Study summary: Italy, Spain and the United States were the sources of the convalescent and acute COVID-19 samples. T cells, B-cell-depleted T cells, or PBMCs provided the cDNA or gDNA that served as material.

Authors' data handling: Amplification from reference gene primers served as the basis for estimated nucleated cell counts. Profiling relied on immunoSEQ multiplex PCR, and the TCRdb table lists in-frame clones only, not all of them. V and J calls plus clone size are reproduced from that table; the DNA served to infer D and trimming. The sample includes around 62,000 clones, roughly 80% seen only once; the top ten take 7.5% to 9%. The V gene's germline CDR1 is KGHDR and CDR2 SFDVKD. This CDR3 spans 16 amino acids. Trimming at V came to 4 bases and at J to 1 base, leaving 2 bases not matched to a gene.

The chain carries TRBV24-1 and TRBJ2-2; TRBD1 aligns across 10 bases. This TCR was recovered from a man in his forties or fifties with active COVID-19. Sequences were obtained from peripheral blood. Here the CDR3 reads CATSDRDRGNTGELFF. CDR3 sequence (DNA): TGTGCCACCAGTGACCGGGACAGGGGGAACACCGGGGAGCTGTTTTTT.